Listed below are T cell receptor beta chains from one sample, sequenced in a study of cytomegalovirus exposure and HLA in healthy donors. Assay: immunoSEQ multiplex PCR; the TCRdb copy retains only in-frame clones and omits some. The sample has under 200,000 clones, roughly nine tenths seen once. The sequencing input was PBMCs. These receptors were collected from a woman aged 25 to 39 in good health and CMV-seronegative. The CDR3 runs from the conserved cysteine through the conserved F or W. The order of the fields is V gene, CDR3 length, clone size, J gene, D gene, CDR3 DNA, CDR3 protein. A D gene is named only where the DNA matches it firmly. Clone size is not always given. Where it is, it says once, few, many or a class for expanded clones.

v_gene: TRBV9; len: 13; abundance: -; j_gene: TRBJ2-2; d_gene: -; CDR3nt: TGTGCCAGCAGCGTAGCAACCACCGGGGAGCTGTTTTTT; CDR3aa: CASSVATTGELFF
v_gene: TRBV27; len: 15; abundance: -; j_gene: TRBJ2-2; d_gene: TRBD2; CDR3nt: TGTGCCAGCAGTTTCGGGGGGGCGGGTACCGGGGAGCTGTTTTTT; CDR3aa: CASSFGGAGTGELFF
v_gene: TRBV7-9; len: 14; abundance: -; j_gene: TRBJ2-5; d_gene: -; CDR3nt: TGTGCCAGCAGCTTTGGGATTCCGAGTGAAGCCCAGTACTTC; CDR3aa: CASSFGIPSEAQYF
v_gene: TRBV7-9; len: 14; abundance: -; j_gene: TRBJ2-7; d_gene: -; CDR3nt: TGTGCCAGCAGCTTAGCGGAGGAGCTCTACGAGCAGTACTTC; CDR3aa: CASSLAEELYEQYF
v_gene: TRBV30; len: 17; abundance: -; j_gene: TRBJ1-4; d_gene: -; CDR3nt: TGTGCCTGGAGTCCTTTAAGTGTCGTGGCAACTAATGAAAAACTGTTTTTT; CDR3aa: CAWSPLSVVATNEKLFF
v_gene: TRBV7-9; len: 19; abundance: -; j_gene: TRBJ2-1; d_gene: -; CDR3nt: TGTGCCAGCAGCTTATTTCCTAGCCCTCATAGGGCCTCCTACAATGAGCAGTTCTTC; CDR3aa: CASSLFPSPHRASYNEQFF
v_gene: TRBV25-1; len: 14; abundance: -; j_gene: TRBJ2-3; d_gene: TRBD2; CDR3nt: TGTGCCAGCAGTTCAGCGGGAATCTCAGATACGCAGTATTTT; CDR3aa: CASSSAGISDTQYF
v_gene: TRBV6-1; len: 19; abundance: -; j_gene: TRBJ2-1; d_gene: -; CDR3nt: TGTGCCAGCAGTGAAGCTGAACGTCTGGTCGGGGGGCTTTTCAATGAGCAGTTCTTC; CDR3aa: CASSEAERLVGGLFNEQFF
v_gene: TRBV5-6; len: 14; abundance: -; j_gene: TRBJ1-2; d_gene: -; CDR3nt: TGTGCCAGCAGCCCGGGGGGCAGGAACTATGGCTACACCTTC; CDR3aa: CASSPGGRNYGYTF
v_gene: TRBV28; len: 14; abundance: once; j_gene: TRBJ1-4; d_gene: -; CDR3nt: TGTGCCAGCAGTTTCAGGCATCTTAATGAAAAACTGTTTTTT; CDR3aa: CASSFRHLNEKLFF
v_gene: TRBV4-2; len: 16; abundance: -; j_gene: TRBJ2-7; d_gene: -; CDR3nt: TGTGCCAGCAGCCAGGCCCAGAGGGGGGGAGCCTACGAGCAGTACTTC; CDR3aa: CASSQAQRGGAYEQYF
v_gene: TRBV28; len: 15; abundance: -; j_gene: TRBJ1-1; d_gene: -; CDR3nt: TGTGCCAGCAGAACACTAGGGGGAGTGAACACTGAAGCTTTCTTT; CDR3aa: CASRTLGGVNTEAFF
v_gene: TRBV7-2; len: 16; abundance: many; j_gene: TRBJ2-5; d_gene: TRBD2; CDR3nt: TGTGCCAGCAGCTTAAGGACTAGCGGGGGTGGGGAGACCCAGTACTTC; CDR3aa: CASSLRTSGGGETQYF
v_gene: TRBV4-2; len: 15; abundance: -; j_gene: TRBJ2-5; d_gene: TRBD2; CDR3nt: TGTGCCAGCAGCCAGGACGCCGGGACTAAAGAGACCCAGTACTTC; CDR3aa: CASSQDAGTKETQYF
v_gene: TRBV27; len: 13; abundance: -; j_gene: TRBJ1-4; d_gene: -; CDR3nt: TGTGCCAGCAGTGACTATTTGGAGGAAAAACTGTTTTTT; CDR3aa: CASSDYLEEKLFF
v_gene: TRBV5-6; len: 17; abundance: -; j_gene: TRBJ1-2; d_gene: -; CDR3nt: TGTGCCAGCAGCTTGGATCTTAGTAGAATGGCTAACTATGGCTACACCTTC; CDR3aa: CASSLDLSRMANYGYTF
v_gene: TRBV28; len: 19; abundance: -; j_gene: TRBJ1-1; d_gene: -; CDR3nt: TGTGCCAGCAGTTTCGTAGTGCCCGTCGGCACAGGCGCACACCCCGAAGCTTTCTTT; CDR3aa: CASSFVVPVGTGAHPEAFF
v_gene: TRBV5-4; len: 15; abundance: few; j_gene: TRBJ2-7; d_gene: -; CDR3nt: TGTGCCAGCAGTCCCGACGTCCGGGGTTCCTACGAGCAGTACTTC; CDR3aa: CASSPDVRGSYEQYF
v_gene: TRBV28; len: 16; abundance: once; j_gene: TRBJ2-2; d_gene: TRBD1; CDR3nt: TGTGCCAGCAGAAATTTACTCCAGGGGGCGGGCGGGGAGCTGTTTTTT; CDR3aa: CASRNLLQGAGGELFF
v_gene: TRBV6-5; len: 13; abundance: -; j_gene: TRBJ2-7; d_gene: -; CDR3nt: TGTGCCAGCAGTTACAGCGAGTCCTACGAGCAGTACTTC; CDR3aa: CASSYSESYEQYF
v_gene: TRBV4-3; len: 15; abundance: -; j_gene: TRBJ2-7; d_gene: -; CDR3nt: TGCGCCAGCAGCCAAGATGGCCAGACCCCCTACGAGCAGTACTTC; CDR3aa: CASSQDGQTPYEQYF
v_gene: TRBV5-1; len: 14; abundance: -; j_gene: TRBJ2-3; d_gene: -; CDR3nt: TGCGCCAGCAGCGCCAGCTTAGGCACAGATACGCAGTATTTT; CDR3aa: CASSASLGTDTQYF
v_gene: TRBV5-4; len: 15; abundance: -; j_gene: TRBJ2-6; d_gene: TRBD1; CDR3nt: TGTGCCAGCAGCCGCGACAGGGCTGGGGCCAACGTCCTGACTTTC; CDR3aa: CASSRDRAGANVLTF
v_gene: TRBV19; len: 15; abundance: once; j_gene: TRBJ2-7; d_gene: -; CDR3nt: TGTGCCAGTAGTATGTGGAGGGATGGGTTCTACGAGCAGTACTTC; CDR3aa: CASSMWRDGFYEQYF
v_gene: TRBV6-1; len: 16; abundance: -; j_gene: TRBJ1-5; d_gene: -; CDR3nt: TGTGCCAGCAGTGAAGGACAGCTGTATAGCAATCAGCCCCAGCATTTT; CDR3aa: CASSEGQLYSNQPQHF
v_gene: TRBV27; len: 18; abundance: -; j_gene: TRBJ2-3; d_gene: TRBD1; CDR3nt: TGTGCCAGCAGTTTATTCGGGACAGGGTATCTTCTACCAGATACGCAGTATTTT; CDR3aa: CASSLFGTGYLLPDTQYF
v_gene: TRBV10-3; len: 12; abundance: -; j_gene: TRBJ2-7; d_gene: -; CDR3nt: TGTGCCATCAGTGAGAACGTGTACGAGCAGTACTTC; CDR3aa: CAISENVYEQYF
v_gene: TRBV7-2; len: 13; abundance: -; j_gene: TRBJ2-7; d_gene: TRBD1; CDR3nt: TGTGCCAGTGCCGGGACAGAGTCCTACGAGCAGTACTTC; CDR3aa: CASAGTESYEQYF
v_gene: TRBV19; len: 17; abundance: -; j_gene: TRBJ2-3; d_gene: -; CDR3nt: TGTGCCAGTAGTCCGGGGGGCAGGGACCTAAGGACAGATACGCAGTATTTT; CDR3aa: CASSPGGRDLRTDTQYF
v_gene: TRBV19; len: 20; abundance: -; j_gene: TRBJ2-6; d_gene: -; CDR3nt: TGTGCCAGTAGTCTCACGTGGGACCCCCCATCGAACTCTGGGGCCAACGTCCTGACTTTC; CDR3aa: CASSLTWDPPSNSGANVLTF
v_gene: TRBV6-6; len: 15; abundance: -; j_gene: TRBJ1-6; d_gene: -; CDR3nt: TGTGCCAGCCGTGCCCCCCAGGGGAACAATTCACCCCTCCACTTT; CDR3aa: CASRAPQGNNSPLHF
v_gene: TRBV7-8; len: 14; abundance: -; j_gene: TRBJ1-1; d_gene: TRBD1; CDR3nt: TGTGCCAGCAGCAGGAGACAGGGCTTAACTGAAGCTTTCTTT; CDR3aa: CASSRRQGLTEAFF
v_gene: TRBV7-9; len: 11; abundance: -; j_gene: TRBJ1-2; d_gene: -; CDR3nt: TGTGCCAGCAGCTCTCTCGGGGCCCCCCGGTTC; CDR3aa: CASSSLGAPRF
v_gene: TRBV10-2; len: 18; abundance: -; j_gene: TRBJ1-2; d_gene: -; CDR3nt: TGCGCCAGCAGGGGACTTATGGGGACTGAGCCTCGGGACTATGGCTACACCTTC; CDR3aa: CASRGLMGTEPRDYGYTF
v_gene: TRBV28; len: 15; abundance: -; j_gene: TRBJ2-7; d_gene: -; CDR3nt: TGTGCCAGCAGTCCCGCGGGACAGAGCTCCTACGAGCAGTACTTC; CDR3aa: CASSPAGQSSYEQYF
v_gene: TRBV5-1; len: 13; abundance: -; j_gene: TRBJ2-1; d_gene: -; CDR3nt: TGCGCCAGCAGCATAGGACCTCCCCTATGGGAGTTCTTC; CDR3aa: CASSIGPPLWEFF
v_gene: TRBV5-6; len: 17; abundance: -; j_gene: TRBJ1-3; d_gene: -; CDR3nt: TGTGCCAGCAGCTTGGGGCTGGGGGCCCGCTCTGGAAACACCATATATTTT; CDR3aa: CASSLGLGARSGNTIYF
v_gene: TRBV7-9; len: 14; abundance: once; j_gene: TRBJ2-5; d_gene: -; CDR3nt: TGTGCCAGCAGCTCATACTTCAGGGGCGAGACCCAGTACTTC; CDR3aa: CASSSYFRGETQYF
v_gene: TRBV28; len: 14; abundance: -; j_gene: TRBJ2-1; d_gene: -; CDR3nt: TGTGCCAGCAGTTTAAGGCAAACTGTGGTTGAGCAGTTCTTC; CDR3aa: CASSLRQTVVEQFF
v_gene: TRBV5-1; len: 14; abundance: once; j_gene: TRBJ2-3; d_gene: TRBD2; CDR3nt: TGCGCCAGCAGCTTGGGGACTAGCGGGGATACGCAGTATTTT; CDR3aa: CASSLGTSGDTQYF
v_gene: TRBV2; len: 16; abundance: -; j_gene: TRBJ2-7; d_gene: -; CDR3nt: TGTGCCAGCAGTGATAGGGCAGCCTATAGTTCCTACGAGCAGTACTTC; CDR3aa: CASSDRAAYSSYEQYF
v_gene: TRBV29-1; len: 13; abundance: -; j_gene: TRBJ2-2; d_gene: TRBD1; CDR3nt: TGCAGCGTGACAACAGGGGGCAGCGGGGAGCTGTTTTTT; CDR3aa: CSVTTGGSGELFF
v_gene: TRBV4-1; len: 16; abundance: -; j_gene: TRBJ1-1; d_gene: TRBD1; CDR3nt: TGCGCCAGCAGCCTGACTGGAGGCAGGGGGCTTAGTGAAGCTTTCTTT; CDR3aa: CASSLTGGRGLSEAFF
v_gene: TRBV6-5; len: 12; abundance: once; j_gene: TRBJ1-1; d_gene: -; CDR3nt: TGTGCCAGCAGAAGAGCGAACACTGAAGCTTTCTTT; CDR3aa: CASRRANTEAFF
v_gene: TRBV7-3; len: 15; abundance: -; j_gene: TRBJ2-1; d_gene: -; CDR3nt: TGTGCCAGCAGCGAAGGTGGTAGCTCCTACAATGAGCAGTTCTTC; CDR3aa: CASSEGGSSYNEQFF
v_gene: TRBV10-1; len: 16; abundance: -; j_gene: TRBJ1-3; d_gene: -; CDR3nt: TGCGCCAGCAGTGATGGGCGGACAAGCTCTGGAAACACCATATATTTT; CDR3aa: CASSDGRTSSGNTIYF
v_gene: TRBV25-1; len: 16; abundance: -; j_gene: TRBJ2-7; d_gene: -; CDR3nt: TGTGCCAGCAGTGAATCCAAGTATCGTTCCTCCTACGAGCAGTACTTC; CDR3aa: CASSESKYRSSYEQYF
v_gene: TRBV6-5; len: 14; abundance: -; j_gene: TRBJ1-2; d_gene: -; CDR3nt: TGTGCCAGCAGTTACCAAGCGGATTTCTATGGCTACACCTTC; CDR3aa: CASSYQADFYGYTF
v_gene: TRBV9; len: 16; abundance: -; j_gene: TRBJ1-2; d_gene: TRBD1; CDR3nt: TGTGCCAGCAGCGGAGGGGACAGGGGGCATATGGGTGGCTACACCTTC; CDR3aa: CASSGGDRGHMGGYTF
v_gene: TRBV4-1; len: 16; abundance: -; j_gene: TRBJ1-5; d_gene: -; CDR3nt: TGCGCCAGCAGCCAAGCCGAAGTAGGGCGCAATCAGCCCCAGCATTTT; CDR3aa: CASSQAEVGRNQPQHF
v_gene: TRBV18; len: 12; abundance: -; j_gene: TRBJ2-3; d_gene: -; CDR3nt: TGTGCCAGCTCGCTTACACCAGATACGCAGTATTTT; CDR3aa: CASSLTPDTQYF
v_gene: TRBV4-3; len: 14; abundance: -; j_gene: TRBJ2-3; d_gene: -; CDR3nt: TGCGCCAGCAGCCAAGCACAGGGTACAGATACGCAGTATTTT; CDR3aa: CASSQAQGTDTQYF
v_gene: TRBV5-6; len: 16; abundance: -; j_gene: TRBJ2-1; d_gene: -; CDR3nt: TGTGCCAGCACCCAAACCCGGCACAGCTCCTACAATGAGCAGTTCTTC; CDR3aa: CASTQTRHSSYNEQFF
v_gene: TRBV6-1; len: 13; abundance: -; j_gene: TRBJ2-1; d_gene: -; CDR3nt: TGTGCCAGCAGTGAAAGTGGAGGGAATGAGCAGTTCTTC; CDR3aa: CASSESGGNEQFF
v_gene: TRBV9; len: 15; abundance: -; j_gene: TRBJ2-1; d_gene: TRBD2; CDR3nt: TGTGCCAGCAGCGTAGTTCCGGGAGGAAACAATGAGCAGTTCTTC; CDR3aa: CASSVVPGGNNEQFF
v_gene: TRBV2; len: 13; abundance: -; j_gene: TRBJ1-2; d_gene: TRBD1; CDR3nt: TGTGCCAGCAGTGACAGGGGGCGGTTTGGCTACACCTTC; CDR3aa: CASSDRGRFGYTF
v_gene: TRBV6-5; len: 15; abundance: -; j_gene: TRBJ2-2; d_gene: TRBD1; CDR3nt: TGTGCCAGCAGTTACTGGGACAGGAACACCGGGGAGCTGTTTTTT; CDR3aa: CASSYWDRNTGELFF
v_gene: TRBV9; len: 14; abundance: -; j_gene: TRBJ2-3; d_gene: -; CDR3nt: TGTGCCAGCAGCGTGGGACCGATCACAGATACGCAGTATTTT; CDR3aa: CASSVGPITDTQYF